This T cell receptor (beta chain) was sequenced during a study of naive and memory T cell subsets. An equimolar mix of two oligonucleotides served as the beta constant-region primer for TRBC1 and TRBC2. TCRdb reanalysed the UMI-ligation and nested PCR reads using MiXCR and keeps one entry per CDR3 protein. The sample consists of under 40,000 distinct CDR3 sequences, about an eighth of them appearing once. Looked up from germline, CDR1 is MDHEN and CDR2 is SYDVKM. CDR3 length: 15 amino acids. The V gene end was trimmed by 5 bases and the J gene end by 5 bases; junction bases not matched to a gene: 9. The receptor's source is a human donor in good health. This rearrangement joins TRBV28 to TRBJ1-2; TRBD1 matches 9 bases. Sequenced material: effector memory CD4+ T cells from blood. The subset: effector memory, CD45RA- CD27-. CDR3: CASSTPGQGLYGYTF. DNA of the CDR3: TGTGCCAGCAGTACCCCGGGACAGGGACTTTATGGCTACACCTTC.